The source of this TCR beta chain is a study of blood T cell repertoires in COVID-19 (dated by TCRdb to 2019 to 2021). Some background on the complete study: Samples covering the acute and convalescent phases of COVID-19 were provided by collaborators in the United States, Italy and Spain. The dataset comprised deeply sampled blood TCRbeta repertoires from subjects exposed to, actively infected with, or recovered from COVID-19. The material from the prospective study consisted of cDNA or gDNA derived from T cells, B-cell-depleted T cells, or PBMCs. A de-identified subject ID, COVID-19 status, age in years and sex were almost always included in the sample metadata. The samples were drawn from two sources: the first 160 participants of the ongoing ImmuneRACE study, and fewer than 1,500 subjects contributed by 6 global collaborators. Where available, HLA class I and class II types were obtained from metadata supplied by the sample provider rather than from assay-based typing. A freely available public database, intended as a resource for researchers studying the immune response to SARS-CoV-2, is where the repertoires were released. Overall study outcomes, separate from this receptor: The quantity of clinical and demographic metadata differed by source and by participant and was supplied without curation.

From its cysteine to its phenylalanine, the CDR3 spans 15 amino acids. Only the CDR3 region is kept as DNA, spanning 45 bases read in frame from base 1. Looking up the germline V gene (reference sequence) yields CDR1 PRHDT and CDR2 FYEKMQ. V sheds 0 bases and J sheds 4 bases, leaving 12 bases between their ends. The collaborating institutions used their own protocols to collect whole blood in K2EDTA tubes. For TCRbeta analysis, collaborators shipped samples as frozen whole blood, isolated PBMCs, or DNA extracted from either of those sample types. TCRbeta CDR3 regions were amplified from genomic DNA using the immunoSEQ Assay, a bias-controlled multiplex PCR. The paper's data handling went like this. The number of nucleated cells in each sample was estimated from the amplification of reference gene primers within the assay. To quantify the absolute abundance of each unique TCRbeta CDR3 rearrangement, sequence reads were collapsed and filtered. For each sample, productive Simpson clonality was calculated as the square root of Simpson's diversity index across productive rearrangements. Held by TCRdb, this immuneACCESS table contains in-frame sequences only and omits some clones. Under half of the omission traces to an unresolved V gene where checked; the cause of the rest is unknown. The V and J calls and clone size were taken over from that table, and D and trimming were inferred from the DNA. Counted in this sample were around 130,000 clones; roughly four fifths of them appeared once. Around 13% of the sample is in the top ten clones.

A note on this clone: Which antigen it targets is not known. No base qualities exist here, and no much larger clone lies one base off it.

Sequences were obtained from peripheral blood. The receptor chain draws on TRBV13 and TRBJ2-5, and the D gene may be TRBD2, 7 bases matching. This TCR derives from a human donor in a cohort sampled during active COVID-19. The CDR3 protein is CASSLGGGPVETQYF. The sequenced DNA is TGTGCCAGCAGCTTAGGCGGGGGGCCTGTAGAGACCCAGTACTTC.